This passage covers 31 T cell receptor beta chains from one sample sequenced in a study of blood T cells in healthy people across ages. The second PCR ran roughly 7 to 12 cycles with a sample-barcoded 5' primer and J-beta primers. One entry per CDR3 protein results from TCRdb running MiXCR on the 5' RACE reads. There are roughly 800,000 distinct CDR3 sequences in the sample; more than 45% occur only once, and approximately 23% lies in the top ten. The sequencing sample was made of blood. These receptors were collected from a man aged 25-45 years in good health.

The chain is built from TRBV5-1 and TRBJ2-5, with TRBD2 matching over 12 bases. The CDR3 sequence is 17 residues long. Losses at the gene ends were 5 bases for V and 5 bases for J; bases not matched to a gene: 13. Germline CDR1 and CDR2: SGHRS and YFSETQ. CDR3 in DNA: TGCGCCAGCAGATCCGGACTAGCGGGACCTCTCCAGGAGACCCAGTACTTC. Translating gives CASRSGLAGPLQETQYF.

The chain couples TRBV18 to TRBJ2-1; perhaps D is TRBD1 or TRBD2 (5 bases each). The CDR3 covers 15 residues. CDR1 is KGHSH and CDR2 is LQKENI in the germline V gene. V shed 6 bases and J shed 5 bases, with 17 bases lying between them. CDR3 nucleotides: TGTGCCAGCTCCCTCACGGGACCCTCACACAATGAGCAGTTCTTC. It encodes CASSLTGPSHNEQFF.

V and J are TRBV29-1 and TRBJ1-1; no firm D call. Between the trimmed V and J ends, which lost 5 bases and 6 bases, there was a span of 16 bases. The CDR3 runs to 13 residues. Germline CDR1 reads SQVTM; CDR2 reads ANQGSEA. The CDR3 loop is CSVRRGGSPEAFF. The CDR3, as DNA: TGCAGCGTTCGGCGGGGTGGATCGCCTGAAGCTTTCTTT.

The chain carries TRBV28 and TRBJ1-4, with 7 bases aligning to TRBD1. The trim removed 8 bases at V and 7 bases at J, leaving 10 bases unmatched. Germline V gives CDR1 MDHEN, CDR2 SYDVKM. This CDR3 region has 14 residues. In nucleotides, the CDR3 is TGTGCCAGCGGGCAAGGACAGGTCCGTGAAAAACTGTTTTTT. Translating it yields CASGQGQVREKLFF.

The gene calls are TRBV7-9 and TRBJ2-3; a possible D gene is TRBD2 (6 bases). V was shortened by 5 bases and J by 6 bases, with 12 bases between the two germline ends. CDR3 length: 13 amino acids. Germline V lookup: CDR1 SEHNR, CDR2 FQNEAQ (reference sequence). The chain's CDR3 is CASSRNAGDTQYF. CDR3 bases: TGTGCCAGCAGCCGGAACGCGGGGGATACGCAGTATTTT.

This clonotype was counted only a few times. J is TRBJ2-4 and V is TRBV29-1; D unresolved. The CDR3 totals 13 residues. CDR1 SQVTM and CDR2 ANQGSEA come from the germline V gene. V was trimmed by 0 bases and J by 9 bases, leaving 12 bases between them. DNA of the CDR3: TGCAGCGTTGAAGAGCCGGCACCGGGCATTCAGTACTTC. Its protein is CSVEEPAPGIQYF.

The table lists this clonotype with many counts. This chain joins TRBV28 and TRBJ2-7; D may be TRBD2 (5 bases). Trimming pared 2 bases from V and 3 bases from J, leaving 11 bases between. The CDR3 extends over 14 amino acids. Germline assignment: CDR1 MDHEN and CDR2 SYDVKM. DNA of the CDR3: TGTGCCAGCAGTTTAGAAAAACGGGGCTACGAGCAGTACTTC. This codes for CASSLEKRGYEQYF.

The chain couples TRBV7-2 to TRBJ1-4, with D possibly TRBD1 on 5 matching bases. Trimming left V 5 bases short and J 5 bases short, with 15 bases between. CDR1 SGHTA and CDR2 FQGNSA come from the germline V gene. The CDR3 length is 15 residues. CDR3 protein: CASSPPAGNNEKLFF. The CDR3 bases are TGTGCCAGCAGCCCCCCGGCAGGGAACAATGAAAAACTGTTTTTT.

The chain is built from TRBV24-1 and TRBJ2-3; 7 bases agree with TRBD2. Germline CDR1 reads KGHDR; CDR2 reads SFDVKD. This CDR3 has 16 amino acids. The trim removed 4 bases at V and 4 bases at J, leaving 10 bases unmatched. The CDR3 nucleotides are TGTGCCACCAGTGACCCTGGGCGGGAGCAATCAGATACGCAGTATTTT. Its translation: CATSDPGREQSDTQYF.

V usage is TRBV7-3 and J usage is TRBJ2-7, with D possibly being TRBD1 or TRBD2 (5 bases each). V shed 2 bases and J shed 2 bases, with 13 bases lying between them. CDR1 SGHTA and CDR2 FQGTGA come from the germline V gene. CDR3 size: 15 residues. The DNA for the CDR3 is TGTGCCAGCAGCTTACAAACGACGGGGCCCTACGAGCAGTACTTC. It translates to CASSLQTTGPYEQYF.

The chain couples TRBV12-3 or TRBV12-4 to TRBJ1-5; D gene ambiguous. The CDR3 spans 16 residues. V dropped 4 bases and J dropped 5 bases, with 18 bases sitting between them. CDR3 nucleotide sequence: TGTGCCAGCAGTTCTTACGGGTCGGGTGGGTATCAGCCCCAGCATTTT. It encodes CASSSYGSGGYQPQHF.

This chain connects TRBV6-2 or TRBV6-3 to TRBJ2-2; 11 positions match TRBD2. Germline CDR1 reads MNHEY; CDR2 reads SVGEGT. V lost 6 bases and J lost 7; bases outside the gene matches: 10. The CDR3 sequence is 16 residues long. CDR3 loop: CASRKTSGEPSGELFF. The CDR3 region has the DNA TGTGCCAGCAGAAAGACTAGCGGGGAGCCGAGCGGGGAGCTGTTTTTT.

The chain has TRBV7-9 and TRBJ1-2; weak D call: TRBD1 (5 bases). Trimming stripped 3 bases from V and 6 bases from J, with 8 bases between. Germline CDR1 and CDR2: SEHNR and FQNEAQ (reference sequence). The CDR3 contains 12 residues. CDR3 nucleotide sequence: TGTGCCAGCAGCTTTGGGACTGATGGCTACACCTTC. It codes for CASSFGTDGYTF.

The rearrangement joins TRBV18 to TRBJ2-7; TRBD2 aligns across 10 bases. CDR3 length: 15 amino acids. V gave up 3 bases and J gave up 2 bases; unmatched junction bases: 4. The germline gives CDR1 KGHSH, CDR2 LQKENI. Written as DNA, the CDR3 is TGTGCCAGCTCACCCGGAGCGGGAGGGCCCTACGAGCAGTACTTC. Protein product: CASSPGAGGPYEQYF.

CDR3 sequence reads: CASSQDPGTGADTQYF. The CDR3 DNA is TGTGCCAGCAGCCAGGACCCGGGCACTGGGGCAGATACGCAGTATTTT. This chain joins TRBV4-2 and TRBJ2-3; D is unresolved. Germline CDR1 and CDR2: LGHNA and YNFKEQ. This CDR3 spans 16 amino acids. The germline V and J ends were trimmed by 3 bases and 4 bases, with 17 bases remaining between them.

This clonotype was seen more than once but under ten times. This chain connects TRBV20-1 to TRBJ2-3; 12 bases are shared with TRBD2. The germline V gene encodes CDR1 DFQATT and CDR2 SNEGSKA (reference sequence). The V and J ends lost 4 bases and 4 bases, in that order; junction bases with no gene match: 3. The CDR3 has 14 residues. CDR3 protein: CSAILAGGADTQYF. CDR3 nucleotide sequence: TGCAGTGCTATACTAGCGGGGGGCGCAGATACGCAGTATTTT.

The chain couples TRBV12-5 to TRBJ2-3, with TRBD2 matching over 9 bases. The CDR3 extends over 18 amino acids. Per the germline V gene, CDR1 is LGHNT and CDR2 is FRNRAP. Trimming at V came to 1 base and at J to 2 bases, leaving 10 bases not matched to a gene. CDR3 sequence: CASGLDTRAGGITDTQYF. As DNA, the CDR3 is TGTGCTAGTGGTTTGGACACCAGAGCGGGGGGCATCACAGATACGCAGTATTTT.

V is TRBV6-5 and J is TRBJ1-2, with TRBD1 as a possible D gene (6 bases). The CDR3 runs 17 residues. With 0 bases removed from V and 7 bases from J, the gap between germline ends came to 21 bases. Germline V gene sequence: CDR1 MNHEY, CDR2 SVGAGI. CDR3 sequence: CASSYSFHTGQLTGYTF. CDR3 DNA sequence: TGTGCCAGCAGTTACTCGTTCCATACGGGACAATTGACTGGCTACACCTTC.

This clonotype was seen more than once but under ten times. V gene TRBV12-3 or TRBV12-4 combines with J gene TRBJ2-5, with D tentatively TRBD1 or TRBD2 (5 bases each). The CDR3 covers 16 residues. Between the trimmed V and J ends, which lost 7 bases and 0 bases, there was a span of 18 bases. CDR3 in amino acids: CASKGRQQAYQETQYF. CDR3 coding DNA: TGTGCCAGCAAGGGACGTCAGCAGGCGTACCAAGAGACCCAGTACTTC.

CDR3 region: CASSLTLEQGPGNYGYTF. The CDR3 DNA reads as TGTGCCAGCAGTTTAACCCTAGAACAGGGGCCGGGGAACTATGGCTACACCTTC. This chain links TRBV28 with TRBJ1-2; 7 bases line up with TRBD1. V gave up 2 bases and J gave up 2 bases; unmatched junction bases: 14. Germline V gives CDR1 MDHEN, CDR2 SYDVKM. The CDR3 covers 18 residues.

In its sample, this clonotype was seen a few times. The chain uses TRBV7-2 and TRBJ2-3; 7 bases map to TRBD2. The CDR3 covers 15 residues. The V and J ends lost 7 bases and 4 bases, in that order; junction bases with no gene match: 11. Germline CDR1 and CDR2: SGHTA and FQGNSA. Written as DNA, the CDR3 is TGTGCCAGCACCTCCCAACTAGCGACGGCAGATACGCAGTATTTT. This codes for CASTSQLATADTQYF. Filled out from reference TRBV7-2 and TRBJ2-3, the complete variable domain reads GAGVSQSPSNKVTEKGKDVELRCDPISGHTALYWYRQSLGQGLEFLIYFQGNSAPDKSGLPSDRFSAERTGGSVSTLTIQRTQQEDSAVYLCASTSQLATADTQYFGPGTRLTVL.

The V gene is TRBV20-1, the J gene TRBJ2-5; TRBD2 matches 14 bases. The J call may not be correct, given that the DNA end is closer to TRBJ2-7. From germline, CDR1 is DFQATT and CDR2 SNEGSKA (reference sequence). This CDR3 region has 17 residues. Here the CDR3 DNA reads TGCAGTGTGGGGGGGACAGGGACTAGCGGGAGTCCCTACGAGCAGTACTTC. It specifies CSVGGTGTSGSPYEQYF.

This rearrangement joins TRBV12-3 or TRBV12-4 to TRBJ2-1; D tentatively fits TRBD1 or TRBD2 (5 bases each). Deletions cut 5 bases from V and 9 bases from J, with 8 bases between. This CDR3 is built from 11 residues. DNA for the CDR3: TGTGCCAGCAGTCGAGGGGCTGAGCAGTTCTTC. This codes for CASSRGAEQFF.

This clonotype was observed at least ten times. CDR3 region: CASSQDRQLEKLFF. CDR3 bases: TGTGCCAGCAGCCAAGATCGACAGCTTGAAAAACTGTTTTTT. The V gene is TRBV4-2, the J gene TRBJ1-4; a weak D match, TRBD1 (5 bases). The CDR3 has 14 amino acids. V gave up 0 bases and J gave up 7 bases, with 9 bases separating them. Germline CDR1 is LGHNA and CDR2 is YNFKEQ.

The rearrangement uses TRBV7-9 and TRBJ1-2, with a tentative D call TRBD1 (6 bases). The CDR3 spans 15 residues. V gave up 5 bases and J gave up 6 bases, with 19 bases separating them. Looked up from germline, CDR1 is SEHNR and CDR2 is FQNEAQ (reference sequence). The CDR3 region has the DNA TGTGCCAGCAGCCGCGATTTGGGGGCGACCGATGGCTACACCTTC. Protein product: CASSRDLGATDGYTF.

This clonotype was seen more than once but under ten times. The rearrangement links TRBV15 to TRBJ1-5; weak D call: TRBD1 (6 bases). Germline loops: CDR1 LNHNV, CDR2 YYDKDF (reference sequence). The V gene lost 5 bases and the J gene lost 7 bases, with 18 bases spanning the gap. This CDR3 contains 15 residues. The CDR3 DNA follows: TGTGCCACCAGCGAATCCAGGGGTTGGAGCCAGCCCCAGCATTTT. Its translation is CATSESRGWSQPQHF.

V is TRBV6-5 and J is TRBJ1-2; D gene ambiguous. Germline lookup yields CDR1 MNHEY and CDR2 SVGAGI. The CDR3 runs to 16 residues. V lost 2 bases to trimming and J lost 6 bases, with 19 bases between them. CDR3 loop: CASSYVFVRNSDGYTF. The DNA of the CDR3 is TGTGCCAGCAGTTACGTTTTCGTTCGGAACTCGGATGGCTACACCTTC.

V gene TRBV10-3 combines with J gene TRBJ2-6; D may match TRBD1 or TRBD2 (6 bases each). The CDR3 loop spans 18 amino acids. Germline V gene sequence: CDR1 ENHRY, CDR2 SYGVKD. V shed 3 bases and J shed 1 base, with 16 bases lying between them. The CDR3 loop is CAISDPSRGVSGANVLTF. CDR3 coding DNA: TGTGCCATCAGTGACCCTTCGAGGGGGGTTTCTGGGGCCAACGTCCTGACTTTC.

The J gene is TRBJ2-4, the V gene TRBV2; tentatively, D is TRBD1 or TRBD2 (5 bases each). The end of the DNA fits TRBJ2-7 better, so the J call may be wrong. CDR3 length: 13 amino acids. Per the germline V gene, CDR1 is SNHLY and CDR2 is FYNNEI. For the CDR3, the DNA is TGTGCCGCCGGGGACCTGAAGAACTACGAGCAGTACTTC. It specifies CAAGDLKNYEQYF.

In nucleotides, the CDR3 is TGTGCCAGCAGCCAAGTGGGACAGGGTGGTGGCTACACCTTC. Translating it yields CASSQVGQGGGYTF. J is TRBJ1-2 and V is TRBV4-2, with TRBD1 matching over 9 bases. V trimming: 1 base; J trimming: 7 bases; junction bases outside the gene matches: 4. Germline V gives CDR1 LGHNA, CDR2 YNFKEQ. CDR3 length: 14 amino acids.

This sequence joins TRBV2 and TRBJ2-3; maybe TRBD1 (6 bases). Looked up from germline, CDR1 is SNHLY and CDR2 is FYNNEI. Between the trimmed V and J ends, which lost 8 bases and 4 bases, there was a span of 13 bases. The CDR3 extends over 13 amino acids. CDR3 sequence reads: CASSGVMADTQYF. CDR3 nucleotide sequence: TGTGCCAGCTCAGGGGTTATGGCAGATACGCAGTATTTT. The full variable domain, with the rest looked up from reference TRBV2 and TRBJ2-3, is EPEVTQTPSHQVTQMGQEVILRCVPISNHLYFYWYRQILGQKVEFLVSFYNNEISEKSEIFDDQFSVERPDGSNFTLKIRSTKLEDSAMYFCASSGVMADTQYFGPGTRLTVL.